Sequencing of this T cell receptor beta chain was carried out in a study of blood T cells in healthy people across ages. The germline CDR1 and CDR2 sequences are SGHAT and FQNNGV. V was pared by 2 bases and J by 0 bases, with 11 bases of the junction left unmatched. The CDR3 runs 18 residues. Using a J-beta primer mix together with a sample-barcoded 5' primer, a second PCR was run for roughly 6 to 12 cycles. TCRdb analysed the 5' RACE reads with MiXCR anew, one entry per CDR3 protein. The sample records about 1.4 million distinct CDR3 sequences, roughly 59% being singletons. The chain recombines TRBV11-2 with TRBJ2-3; TRBD1 matches 7 bases. The sequence was obtained from a young man in good health. The sample consisted of blood. The CDR3 coding sequence is TGTGCCAGCAGCTTACTAAAATCGACAGGGCCTAGCACAGATACGCAGTATTTT. As protein: CASSLLKSTGPSTDTQYF.